This TCR beta chain was sequenced during a study of shared T cell receptors in the human thymus. Some clones are missing from TCRdb's copy, which holds only in-frame ones; the method was immunoSEQ multiplex PCR. The profile shows fewer than 700,000 clones, roughly 90% of them singletons. Germline V CDR1 and CDR2: ENHRY, SYGVKD. The CDR3 contains 13 residues. V was shortened by 8 bases and J by 5 bases, with 15 bases between the two germline ends. The data were also submitted as part of a second study, on human thymus T cells. That work contributes: In corrective heart surgery, resections were taken, and these provided the thymus tissue. Among thymic and blood repertoires, usage of V and J genes appeared biased.

The TCR sequence derives from a boy younger than two with a congenital heart defect. The sample taken for sequencing was thymocytes. The V gene is TRBV10-3, the J gene TRBJ2-5; D may be TRBD2 (6 bases). CDR3 in DNA: TGTGCCATCTCTCCCTCGGGAGAGGAGACCCAGTACTTC. Amino acid sequence: CAISPSGEETQYF.